Sequencing of this T cell receptor beta chain was carried out in a study of T cell responses to AZD1222 COVID-19 vaccine. Study results and caveats: Following two doses of AZD1222, Spike-specific TCR breadth and depth rose.

The CDR3 is made up of 14 amino acids. The germline gives CDR1 SEHNR, CDR2 FQNEAQ (reference sequence). Of note for this clone: Its antigen is not known. One junction end disagrees with the germline gene, perhaps due to a read error.

Profiled with immunoSEQ multiplex PCR; TCRdb holds only in-frame clones, not every one. This table has under 100,000 clones, over 75% appearing once. The receptor comes from an adult who received the AZD1222 COVID-19 vaccine. The rearrangement uses TRBV7-9 and TRBJ1-2, with D possibly matching TRBD1 (5 bases). Material: peripheral blood, obtained 28 days after the second AZD1222 dose. CDR3 nucleotides: TGTGCCAGCAGCCTAGCCCTAGACAGCTATGGCTACACCTTC. This gives the protein CASSLALDSYGYTF.